Given below is one TCR beta chain in context. Its antigen remains unknown. This sample is drawn from a study of regulatory T cells. Findings of the study overall: Skewed V and J usage and few unique V-J pairs marked patient repertoires, most in Tregs. In CD3G-deficient patients, conventional CD4+ T cells were enriched for hydrophobic CDR3 residues at positions 6 and 7.

The primer mix had 52 TRBV and 13 TRBJ primers. Profiling relied on immunoSEQ multiplex PCR, and the TCRdb table lists in-frame clones only, not all of them. The sample includes tens of thousands of clones, 85% to 95% seen only once; the top ten take roughly 1.6%. In germline, CDR1 is MNHNY, CDR2 SVGAGI (reference sequence). V dropped 6 bases and J dropped 4 bases, with 16 bases sitting between them. The CDR3 has 14 residues. The chain uses TRBV6-6 and TRBJ2-7, with D perhaps matching TRBD1 (8 bases). This TCR was sampled from a person under 35 with CD3G deficiency. The sample comprised conventional CD4+ T cells sorted from blood. CDR3 DNA: TGTGCCAGCAGCCGTGGACAGGGAGGGTACGAGCAGTACTTC. This encodes CASSRGQGGYEQYF.